The entry that follows covers one T cell receptor beta chain sequence. Its antigen is undetermined. Amplified TCR beta CDR3 regions came from RNA transcripts. First-round RT-PCR targeting the TCR CDR3 was performed with the HTBI primer set. TCRdb re-analysed the multiplex PCR reads in MiXCR, keeping a single row per CDR3 protein. Among 450,000 to 700,000 distinct CDR3 sequences listed, 46% were seen once. The CDR3 consists of 14 residues. Trimming cost V 4 bases and J 6 bases, with 12 bases left between them. Germline V gene sequence: CDR1 MGHDK, CDR2 SYGVNS. These data originate in a study of T cells in Graves' hyperthyroidism and ophthalmopathy. Study-level points and caveats: Using 13 V-J features, a model discriminated ophthalmopathy from stable hyperthyroidism.

The chain combines TRBV25-1 with TRBJ2-2; either TRBD1 or TRBD2 may fit D (5 bases each). The TCR comes from an adult woman with Graves' disease, either hyperthyroidism or ophthalmopathy (not recorded which). The sequenced material came from peripheral blood or thyroid tissue (not recorded which). CDR3 sequence (DNA): TGTGCCAGCAGTGTGTTCCAGGGAGCCGGGGAGCTGTTTTTT. As protein: CASSVFQGAGELFF.